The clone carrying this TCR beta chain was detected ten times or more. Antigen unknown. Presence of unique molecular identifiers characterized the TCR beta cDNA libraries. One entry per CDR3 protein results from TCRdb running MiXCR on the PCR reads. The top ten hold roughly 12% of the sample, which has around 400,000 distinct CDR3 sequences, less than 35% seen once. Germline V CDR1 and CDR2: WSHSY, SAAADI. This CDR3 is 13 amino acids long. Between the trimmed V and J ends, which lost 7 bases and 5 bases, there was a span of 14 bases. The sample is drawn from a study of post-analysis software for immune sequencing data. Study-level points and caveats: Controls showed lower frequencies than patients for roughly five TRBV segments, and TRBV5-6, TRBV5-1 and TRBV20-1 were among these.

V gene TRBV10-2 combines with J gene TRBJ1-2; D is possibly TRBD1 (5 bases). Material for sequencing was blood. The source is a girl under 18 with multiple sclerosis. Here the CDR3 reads CASISSEGYGYTF. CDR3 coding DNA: TGCGCCAGCATATCCTCGGAGGGGTATGGCTACACCTTC.